This T cell receptor (beta chain) is from a study of T cell responses to AZD1222 COVID-19 vaccine. In germline, CDR1 is SEHNR, CDR2 FQNEAQ (reference sequence). The CDR3 covers 14 residues. V was cut by 3 bases and J by 0 bases, with 9 bases left in between. General observations from the study: Spike-specific TCR breadth and depth went up after people got two AZD1222 doses. Of the AZD1222 recipients, only 5 to 7 were seropositive at baseline.

Produced via immunoSEQ multiplex PCR; TCRdb's table is partial and in-frame only. The sample lists 150,000 or so clones; 90% were seen once. In regard to this clone: As yet, its antigen is unknown.

The chain combines TRBV7-9 with TRBJ2-7; D possibly uses TRBD1 or TRBD2 (5 bases each). The input for sequencing was peripheral blood, taken 28 days after the second AZD1222 dose. The TCR originated in an adult who received the AZD1222 COVID-19 vaccine. This chain's CDR3 is CASSLGESSYEQYF. DNA of the CDR3: TGTGCCAGCAGCTTGGGGGAGAGCTCCTACGAGCAGTACTTC.